This T cell receptor (beta chain) was sequenced for a study of blood T cell repertoires in COVID-19. CDR1 is MNHEY, CDR2 SVGAGI, per germline. Trimming stripped 6 bases from V and 8 bases from J, with 14 bases between. This CDR3 has 13 residues. Clones were read by immunoSEQ multiplex PCR, and TCRdb kept only the in-frame ones, dropping some. The sample lists more than 100,000 clones, 81% occurring once. The chain carries TRBV6-5 and TRBJ2-4, with a tentative D call TRBD2 (6 bases). This TCR was sampled from a woman in her fifties or sixties with active or convalescent COVID-19. The sample comprised peripheral blood. The CDR3 nucleotides are TGTGCCAGCAGCCCCAGGGACTTACACATTCAGTACTTC. It yields the protein CASSPRDLHIQYF.